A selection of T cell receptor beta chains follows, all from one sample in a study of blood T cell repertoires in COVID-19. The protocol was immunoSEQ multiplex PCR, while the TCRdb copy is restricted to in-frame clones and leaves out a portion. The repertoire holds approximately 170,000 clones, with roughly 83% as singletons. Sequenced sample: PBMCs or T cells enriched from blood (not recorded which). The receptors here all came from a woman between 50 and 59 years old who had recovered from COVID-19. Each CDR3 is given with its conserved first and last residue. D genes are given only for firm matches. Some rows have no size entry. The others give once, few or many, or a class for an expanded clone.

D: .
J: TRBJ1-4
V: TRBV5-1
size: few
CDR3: CASSLNRDEKLFF
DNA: TGCGCCAGCAGCTTAAACAGGGATGAAAAACTGTTTTTT

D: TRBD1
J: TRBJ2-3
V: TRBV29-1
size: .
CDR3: CSVYRGLGTDTQYF
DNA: TGCAGCGTCTACAGGGGGCTTGGTACAGATACGCAGTATTTT

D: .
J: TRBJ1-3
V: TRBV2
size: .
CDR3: CASSEVGSGNTIYF
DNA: TGTGCCAGCAGTGAGGTCGGCTCTGGAAACACCATATATTTT

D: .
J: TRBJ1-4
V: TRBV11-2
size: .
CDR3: CASSQSDTNEKLFF
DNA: TGTGCCAGCAGCCAATCAGATACTAATGAAAAACTGTTTTTT

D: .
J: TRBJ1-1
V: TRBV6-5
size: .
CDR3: CASSYPSYTGEAFF
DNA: TGTGCCAGCAGTTACCCCTCCTACACCGGGGAAGCTTTCTTT

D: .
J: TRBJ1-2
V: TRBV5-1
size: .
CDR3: CASSLDGVYGYTF
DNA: TGCGCCAGCAGCTTAGACGGAGTCTATGGCTACACCTTC

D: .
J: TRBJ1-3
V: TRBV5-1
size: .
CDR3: CASTPTGGTGNTIYF
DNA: TGCGCCAGCACCCCTACGGGGGGGACAGGAAACACCATATATTTT

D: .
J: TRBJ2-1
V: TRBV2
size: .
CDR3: CASGRDIYNEQFF
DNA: TGTGCCAGCGGGAGGGACATCTACAATGAGCAGTTCTTC

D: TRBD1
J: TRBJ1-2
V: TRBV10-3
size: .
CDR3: CAIRGTAGRGYTF
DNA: TGTGCCATCAGGGGGACAGCCGGACGGGGCTACACCTTC

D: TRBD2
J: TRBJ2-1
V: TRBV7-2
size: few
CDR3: CASSFLAGGGRSNEQFF
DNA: TGTGCCAGCAGCTTCCTGGCCGGTGGCGGGAGGAGCAATGAGCAGTTCTTC

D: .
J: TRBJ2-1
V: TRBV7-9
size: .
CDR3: CASSGWTWRTNEQFF
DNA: TGTGCCAGCAGCGGATGGACCTGGAGGACCAATGAGCAGTTCTTC

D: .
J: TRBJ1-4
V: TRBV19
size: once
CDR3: CASTKPGTTGQLFF
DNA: TGTGCCAGTACCAAACCGGGGACTACAGGGCAACTGTTTTTT

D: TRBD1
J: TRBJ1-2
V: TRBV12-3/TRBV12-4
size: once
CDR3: CASSWYRGEGYTF
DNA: TGTGCCAGCAGTTGGTACAGGGGGGAGGGCTACACCTTC

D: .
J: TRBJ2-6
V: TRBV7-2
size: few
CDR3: CASSLTGPNVLTF
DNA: TGTGCCAGCAGCTTGACAGGCCCCAACGTCCTGACTTTC

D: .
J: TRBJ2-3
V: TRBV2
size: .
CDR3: CAITAGTTDTQYF
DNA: TGTGCCATCACGGCGGGGACTACAGATACGCAGTATTTT

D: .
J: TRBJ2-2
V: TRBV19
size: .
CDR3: CASSIVDGRFTGELFF
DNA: TGTGCCAGTAGTATAGTAGACGGGAGATTCACCGGGGAGCTGTTTTTT